A single TCR beta chain is shown here with its context. Antigen: not known. The junction does not match germline at one end; this may be a read error. The PCR contained 60 Vbeta and 13 Jbeta primers. Clones were read by immunoSEQ multiplex PCR, and TCRdb kept only the in-frame ones, dropping some. Seen here are roughly 150,000 clones, around three quarters observed once, and the top ten hold over 2%. The source of the sample is a study of cytomegalovirus exposure and HLA in healthy donors. The CDR3 contains 14 residues. Germline values: CDR1 MNHNS, CDR2 SASEGT. The study, taken as a whole, reports: Apparent HLA restriction characterized most CMV-associated TCR beta chains in a later analysis. According to an earlier analysis, most TCR beta V segments yielded productive rearrangements about 87% or about 30% of the time. High specificity and sensitivity for cytomegalovirus status were reported for the classifier. It was likely that a cluster of highly shared sequence variants was a sequencing artifact.

The sample was PBMCs. The V call is TRBV6-1, the J call TRBJ1-2; 7 bases match TRBD1. The clonotype comes from a man aged 35 to 55 in good health and CMV-seronegative. This CDR3 is CASSVPGQNYGYPF. CDR3 DNA sequence: TGTGCCAGCAGTGTTCCGGGACAGAACTATGGCTACCCCTTC.